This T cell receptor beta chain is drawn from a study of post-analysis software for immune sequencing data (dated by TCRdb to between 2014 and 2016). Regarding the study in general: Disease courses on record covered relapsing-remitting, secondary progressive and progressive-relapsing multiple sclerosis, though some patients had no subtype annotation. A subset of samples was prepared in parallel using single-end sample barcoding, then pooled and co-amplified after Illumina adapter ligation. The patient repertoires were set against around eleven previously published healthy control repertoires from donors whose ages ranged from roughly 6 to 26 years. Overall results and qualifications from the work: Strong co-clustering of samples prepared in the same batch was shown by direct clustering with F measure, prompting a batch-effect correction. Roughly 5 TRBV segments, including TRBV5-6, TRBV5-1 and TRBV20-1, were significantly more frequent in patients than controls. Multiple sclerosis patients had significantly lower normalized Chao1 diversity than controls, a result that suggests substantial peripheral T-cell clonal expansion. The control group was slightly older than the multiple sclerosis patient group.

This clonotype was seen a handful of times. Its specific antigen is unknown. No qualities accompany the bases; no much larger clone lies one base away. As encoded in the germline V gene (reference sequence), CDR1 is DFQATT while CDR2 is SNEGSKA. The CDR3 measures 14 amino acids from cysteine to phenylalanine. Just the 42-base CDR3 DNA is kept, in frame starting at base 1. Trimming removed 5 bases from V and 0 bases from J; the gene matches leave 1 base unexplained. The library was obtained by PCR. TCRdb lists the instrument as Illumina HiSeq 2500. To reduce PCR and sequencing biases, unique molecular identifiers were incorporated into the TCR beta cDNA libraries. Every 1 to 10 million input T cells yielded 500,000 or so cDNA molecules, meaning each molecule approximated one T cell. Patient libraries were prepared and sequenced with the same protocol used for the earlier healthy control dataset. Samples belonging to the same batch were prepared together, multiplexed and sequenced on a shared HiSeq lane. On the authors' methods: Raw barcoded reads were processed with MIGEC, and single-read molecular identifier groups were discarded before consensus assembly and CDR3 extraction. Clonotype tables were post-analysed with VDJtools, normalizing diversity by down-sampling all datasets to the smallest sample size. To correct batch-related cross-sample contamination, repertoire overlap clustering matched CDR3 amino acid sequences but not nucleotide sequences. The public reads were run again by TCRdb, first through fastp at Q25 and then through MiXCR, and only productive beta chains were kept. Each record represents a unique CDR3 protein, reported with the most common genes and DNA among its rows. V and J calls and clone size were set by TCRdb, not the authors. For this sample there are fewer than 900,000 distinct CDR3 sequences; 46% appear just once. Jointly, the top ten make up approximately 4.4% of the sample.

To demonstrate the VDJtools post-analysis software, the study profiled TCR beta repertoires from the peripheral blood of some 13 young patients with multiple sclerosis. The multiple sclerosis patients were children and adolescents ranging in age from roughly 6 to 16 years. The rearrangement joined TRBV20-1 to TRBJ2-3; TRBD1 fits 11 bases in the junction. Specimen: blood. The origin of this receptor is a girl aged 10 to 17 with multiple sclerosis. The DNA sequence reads TGCAGTGCTGGACAGGGGGCAAGCACAGATACGCAGTATTTT. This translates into CSAGQGASTDTQYF.